Reported below is one TCR beta chain. Its antigen remains unknown. This entry comes from a study of cytomegalovirus exposure and HLA in healthy donors. The germline gives CDR1 SGHRS, CDR2 YFSETQ. CDR3 length: 15 residues. Trimming took off 4 bases at V and 4 bases at J, with 18 bases between the two ends. Using immunoSEQ multiplex PCR, the repertoire was profiled, and TCRdb retains in-frame clones only, with some absent. The sample carries over 250,000 clones, approximately 86% recorded once. Whole-study findings and limits: Cytomegalovirus-associated status was assigned to more than 150 TCR beta chains. TCR clusters originating in the first cohort tended to co-occur in the 120 validation repertoires, according to a later analysis. Cytomegalovirus status was reportedly diagnosed by the classifier with high sensitivity and specificity.

Sequences were obtained from PBMCs. V gene TRBV5-1 combines with J gene TRBJ2-7, with a weak D call TRBD1 (5 bases). The TCR was taken from a woman aged 18-30 years in good health and CMV-seronegative. CDR3 sequence (DNA): TGCGCCAGCAGCCCCAGGCAGGGTGGGGATTACGAGCAGTACTTC. Translating gives CASSPRQGGDYEQYF. Based on the CDR3 plus reference TRBV5-1 and TRBJ2-7, the full variable domain is KAGVTQTPRYLIKTRGQQVTLSCSPISGHRSVSWYQQTPGQGLQFLFEYFSETQRNKGNFPGRFSGRQFSNSRSEMNVSTLELGDSALYLCASSPRQGGDYEQYFGPGTRLTVT.